This T cell receptor (beta chain) stems from a study of shared clonotypes between healthy human individuals. In the case of this clone: The sample contains more than one DNA sequence encoding this CDR3.

Germline V gene data show CDR1 as SGHRS and CDR2 as YFSETQ. The V segment lost 0 bases and the J segment 4 bases; nucleotides outside the gene matches: 2. The CDR3 loop spans 15 amino acids. In the source study's methods: ImmunoSEQ output lacked quality scores and full-length reads, limiting matched filtering. Using immunoSEQ multiplex PCR, the repertoire was profiled, and TCRdb retains in-frame clones only, with some absent. That table supplies the V and J calls and clone size; D and trimming were determined from the DNA. The sample consists of millions of clones, over 85% of them appearing once. The sequenced material came from naive CD4+ T cells sorted from blood. Subset in this sample: CD45RA+ positively selected. The clonotype originates from a man in his late teens or twenties in good health. V usage is TRBV5-1 and J usage is TRBJ2-1; 9 bases match TRBD1. CDR3 DNA: TGCGCCAGCAGCTTGGCGGGGACAGGGTACAATGAGCAGTTCTTC. This gives the protein CASSLAGTGYNEQFF.